The rows below give T cell receptor beta chains drawn from one sample of a study of T cells in Graves' hyperthyroidism and ophthalmopathy. TCRdb reanalysed the multiplex PCR reads using MiXCR and keeps one entry per CDR3 protein. The sample holds some 200,000 distinct CDR3 sequences, over 15% seen once. Sequencing used blood. These receptors were collected from a man aged 50-60 years with Graves' hyperthyroidism. CDR3s include the opening cysteine and the closing phenylalanine or tryptophan. The D gene is left open where the match is weak. Clone size is not always given. Where it is, it says once, few, many or a class for expanded clones.

D | J | size | V | CDR3 | DNA
. | TRBJ2-5 | many | TRBV20-1 | CSARRQRRLGGQETQYF | TGCAGTGCTAGGCGGCAGCGGAGGTTAGGAGGGCAAGAGACCCAGTACTTC
. | TRBJ2-7 | many | TRBV6-1 | CASSESYEQYF | TGTGCCAGCTCAGAGTCCTACGAGCAGTACTTC
. | TRBJ2-6 | . | TRBV6-2/TRBV6-3 | CASGSEANVLTF | TGTGCCAGCGGGTCTGAGGCCAACGTCCTGACTTTC
TRBD1 | TRBJ2-1 | . | TRBV4-1 | CASSPRGPNEQFF | TGCGCCAGCAGCCCCAGGGGGCCCAATGAGCAGTTCTTC
TRBD1 | TRBJ2-7 | many | TRBV20-1 | CSARQGREQYF | TGCAGTGCCAGACAGGGTAGGGAGCAGTACTTC
TRBD2 | TRBJ2-5 | few | TRBV11-3 | CASSFNSGRLQETQYF | TGTGCCAGCAGCTTCAATAGCGGGAGACTGCAAGAGACCCAGTACTTC
. | TRBJ1-3 | . | TRBV11-1 | CASSGTNSGYTIYF | TGTGCCAGCTCCGGGACTAACTCTGGATACACCATATATTTT
. | TRBJ1-1 | many | TRBV30 | CAWSVTENTEAFF | TGTGCCTGGAGTGTAACCGAGAACACTGAAGCTTTCTTT
TRBD2 | TRBJ2-1 | many | TRBV20-1 | CSRTSGILNEQFF | TGCAGCCGGACTAGCGGAATACTCAATGAGCAGTTCTTC
. | TRBJ2-1 | few | TRBV14 | CASSPSSGPVEQFF | TGTGCCAGCAGCCCCTCCTCGGGGCCCGTAGAGCAGTTCTTC
. | TRBJ1-5 | . | TRBV6-5 | CASSYARNQPQHF | TGTGCCAGCAGTTACGCCAGAAATCAGCCCCAGCATTTT
. | TRBJ2-6 | . | TRBV7-9 | CASSLEDFLSGANVLTF | TGTGCCAGCAGCTTAGAGGATTTCCTCTCTGGGGCCAACGTCCTGACTTTC
. | TRBJ2-4 | many | TRBV12-3/TRBV12-4 | CASSTLRTDIQYF | TGTGCCAGCAGTACCCTCCGGACTGACATTCAGTACTTC
. | TRBJ2-2 | . | TRBV11-2 | CASSPDAGELFF | TGTGCCAGCAGCCCCGATGCCGGGGAGCTGTTTTTT
. | TRBJ1-6 | few | TRBV9 | CASSVGPRPVNSPLHF | TGTGCCAGCAGCGTGGGGCCCAGGCCCGTTAATTCACCCCTCCACTTT
TRBD2 | TRBJ2-3 | . | TRBV19 | CASSTLGLAGGTDTQYF | TGTGCCAGTAGTACTCTAGGACTAGCGGGAGGCACAGATACGCAGTATTTT
. | TRBJ2-3 | many | TRBV5-1 | CASSTGLNTDTQYF | TGCGCCAGCAGCACTGGACTAAACACAGATACGCAGTATTTT
. | TRBJ1-2 | . | TRBV11-3 | CASSLGSHGYTF | TGTGCCAGCAGCTTAGGATCCCATGGCTACACCTTC
. | TRBJ2-1 | many | TRBV29-1 | CSLKRTVPRSEQFF | TGCAGCCTCAAGAGGACAGTGCCGAGGAGCGAGCAGTTCTTC
. | TRBJ1-2 | . | TRBV3-1 | CASSQDVGTYGYTF | TGTGCCAGCAGCCAAGACGTAGGGACCTATGGCTACACCTTC
TRBD2 | TRBJ2-5 | few | TRBV5-1 | CASSYTGTSASQETQYF | TGCGCCAGCAGCTATACCGGGACTAGCGCATCCCAAGAGACCCAGTACTTC
TRBD2 | TRBJ2-7 | few | TRBV9 | CASSVLAGSYEQYF | TGTGCCAGCAGCGTACTAGCGGGGTCCTACGAGCAGTACTTC
. | TRBJ1-5 | . | TRBV12-3/TRBV12-4 | CASSFQNSNQPQHF | TGTGCCAGCAGTTTTCAGAATAGCAATCAGCCCCAGCATTTT
TRBD1 | TRBJ2-3 | many | TRBV20-1 | CSANDRGFADTQYF | TGCAGTGCTAACGACAGGGGATTCGCAGATACGCAGTATTTT
. | TRBJ1-1 | few | TRBV6-2/TRBV6-3 | CASSEGRFMTEAFF | TGTGCCAGCAGTGAAGGGAGGTTTATGACTGAAGCTTTCTTT
. | TRBJ2-1 | many | TRBV28 | CASSLIGAYNEQFF | TGTGCCAGCAGTTTGATCGGGGCCTACAATGAGCAGTTCTTC
TRBD2 | TRBJ2-3 | many | TRBV2 | CASSPRAGWGNTQYF | TGTGCCAGCAGTCCCCGAGCGGGGTGGGGAAATACGCAGTATTTT
TRBD1 | TRBJ1-3 | . | TRBV5-1 | CASSLKGQGVPSGNTIYF | TGCGCCAGCAGCTTGAAGGGACAGGGGGTACCCTCTGGAAACACCATATATTTT
TRBD2 | TRBJ2-3 | many | TRBV5-1 | CASSLGLAEITDTQYF | TGCGCCAGCAGCTTGGGACTAGCGGAAATCACAGATACGCAGTATTTT
. | TRBJ2-7 | . | TRBV7-9 | CASSSKSHPLEQYF | TGTGCCAGCAGCTCTAAAAGTCACCCCCTCGAGCAGTACTTC
. | TRBJ1-5 | few | TRBV6-2/TRBV6-3 | CASSSTARRNQPQHF | TGTGCCAGCAGTTCGACAGCCAGACGGAATCAGCCCCAGCATTTT
. | TRBJ2-1 | many | TRBV29-1 | CSVVPQNRGSSYNEQFF | TGCAGCGTTGTCCCTCAGAACCGGGGGAGCTCCTACAATGAGCAGTTCTTC